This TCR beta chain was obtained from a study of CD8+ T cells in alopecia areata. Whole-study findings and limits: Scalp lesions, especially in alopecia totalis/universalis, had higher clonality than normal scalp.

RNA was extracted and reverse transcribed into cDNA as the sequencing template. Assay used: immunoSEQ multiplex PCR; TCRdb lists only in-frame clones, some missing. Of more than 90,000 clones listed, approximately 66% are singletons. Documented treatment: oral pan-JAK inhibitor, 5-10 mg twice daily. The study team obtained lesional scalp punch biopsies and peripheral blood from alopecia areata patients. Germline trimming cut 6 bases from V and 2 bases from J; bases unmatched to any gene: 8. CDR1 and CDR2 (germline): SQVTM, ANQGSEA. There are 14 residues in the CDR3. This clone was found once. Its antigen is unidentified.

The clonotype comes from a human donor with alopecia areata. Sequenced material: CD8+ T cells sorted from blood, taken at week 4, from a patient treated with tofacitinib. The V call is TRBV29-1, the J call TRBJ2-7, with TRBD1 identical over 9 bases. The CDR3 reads CSVARTGVTYEQYF. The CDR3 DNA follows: TGCAGCGTCGCACGGACAGGGGTAACCTACGAGCAGTACTTC.